This TCR beta chain was sequenced during a study of blood T cells in healthy people across ages. Findings and limits, study-wide: Per million T cells, TCR beta diversity dropped roughly linearly as age increased. Naive and antigen-experienced cells could not be conclusively compared, given unsorted PBMCs.

The second PCR ran roughly 6 to 11 cycles with a sample-barcoded 5' primer and J-beta primers. MiXCR was run by TCRdb on the 5' RACE reads, yielding one entry per CDR3 protein. The table has more than 600,000 distinct CDR3 sequences, 20% to 25% seen once; the top ten hold more than 8%. The length of the CDR3 is 16 residues. V was clipped by 5 bases and J by 4 bases; unmatched bases: 8. Remarks on this clonotype: The antigen remains unidentified.

These same data were also listed under a study on T cells of mothers and their children. As that study records: cDNA synthesis used all extracted RNA, 1.5 ug per 15 ul.

The rearrangement joins TRBV12-3 or TRBV12-4 to TRBJ2-3; 11 nucleotides agree with TRBD2. What was sequenced was blood. This TCR was recovered from a boy aged 10-17 years in good health. CDR3 bases: TGTGCCAGCAGTCCTTTAGCGGGAGGGCCTTCAGATACGCAGTATTTT. It yields the protein CASSPLAGGPSDTQYF.